This record covers a single TCR beta chain. Its antigen is as yet unknown. Positive CCR7 selection of CD45RO-negative cells yielded the naive CD8 cells, and terminally differentiated effector memory CD45RA+ cells were excluded. Participating donors were healthy, HIV-negative adults free of recent acute infections or vaccinations. These data come from a study of shared clonotypes between healthy human individuals. Whole-study context: Donors were a couple of women and a few men aged 18 to 49. Regarding the study as a whole: Relative to their counterparts shared across all four donors, non-shared clonotypes exhibited diminished generation probabilities.

TCRdb's table, derived via immunoSEQ multiplex PCR, lists solely in-frame clones and lacks some. Found here are about 2 million clones, approximately 95% of them singletons; the top ten hold 0.9% to 1.4%. Germline CDR1 reads SNHLY; CDR2 reads FYNNEI. Trimming removed 2 bases at V and 0 bases at J, with 11 bases between. CDR3 length equals 15 residues. The chain combines TRBV2 with TRBJ2-7, with D tentatively TRBD2 (5 bases). The receptor was derived from a man between 18 and 35 years old in good health. Input material: naive CD8+ T cells sorted from blood. The CDR3 DNA follows: TGTGCCAGCAGTGAAATTCGAGGGTCCTCCTACGAGCAGTACTTC. Protein sequence: CASSEIRGSSYEQYF.